The clone carrying this TCR beta chain was detected once. The record originates from a study of blood T cell repertoires in COVID-19. TCRdb's table, derived via immunoSEQ multiplex PCR, lists solely in-frame clones and lacks some. The sample has hundreds of thousands of clones, 70% to 90% seen once. Germline V CDR1 and CDR2: MNHEY, SMNVEV (reference sequence). CDR3 length: 15 residues. With 5 bases clipped from V and 3 bases from J, the junction kept 9 bases outside the gene matches. The participants were between roughly 18 and 100 years old and came from 24 US areas. This TCR came from a woman aged 35 to 49 who had recovered from COVID-19. The J gene is TRBJ2-7, the V gene TRBV27, with 8 bases lining up with TRBD2. Sequenced material: PBMCs or T cells enriched from blood (not recorded which). The CDR3 DNA follows: TGTGCCAGCAGTGGACTAGCCCCTGGGTACTACGAGCAGTACTTC. It translates to CASSGLAPGYYEQYF.